A selection of T cell receptor beta chains follows, all from one sample in a study of T cell responses to AZD1222 COVID-19 vaccine. Generated by immunoSEQ multiplex PCR, the TCRdb table keeps only in-frame clones and is missing some. This sample has about 150,000 clones, with 87% found just once. Source: peripheral blood, taken 28 days after the second AZD1222 dose. The origin of the receptors is an adult who received the AZD1222 COVID-19 vaccine. The CDR3 runs from the conserved cysteine through the conserved F or W. Each record gives: CDR3 length, D gene, J gene, clone size, V gene, CDR3 protein, CDR3 DNA. D genes are given only for firm matches. Size values are once, few and many counts, or a class for expanded clones, and some rows have none.

>16|TRBD1|TRBJ1-1|NA|TRBV7-3
CASSPFVGTENTEAFF
TGTGCCAGCAGCCCCTTTGTTGGGACAGAGAACACTGAAGCTTTCTTT
>11|NA|TRBJ1-1|NA|TRBV2
CASRQNTEAFF
TGTGCCAGCAGACAGAACACTGAAGCTTTCTTT
>14|TRBD1|TRBJ2-2|NA|TRBV24-1
CATAGQGNTGELFF
TGTGCCACCGCGGGACAGGGAAACACCGGGGAGCTGTTTTTT
>14|TRBD1|TRBJ1-2|NA|TRBV7-9
CASSTGQGNYGYTF
TGTGCCAGCAGCACAGGACAGGGAAACTATGGCTACACCTTC
>13|NA|TRBJ2-7|NA|TRBV5-4
CASSTPVSYEQYF
TGTGCCAGCAGCACACCCGTGTCCTACGAGCAGTACTTC
>15|NA|TRBJ1-1|NA|TRBV28
CASNLGQRMSTEAFF
TGTGCCAGCAACTTAGGTCAGAGGATGAGTACTGAAGCTTTCTTT
>15|TRBD1|TRBJ1-5|NA|TRBV28
CASSLPRQGGQPQHF
TGTGCCAGCAGTTTACCCAGACAGGGGGGCCAGCCCCAGCATTTT
>12|NA|TRBJ1-1|NA|TRBV18
CASRRENTEAFF
TGTGCCAGCCGACGGGAGAACACTGAAGCTTTCTTT
>15|NA|TRBJ2-1|once|TRBV7-3
CASSLDRSSYNEQFF
TGTGCCAGCAGCCTCGACAGGAGCTCCTACAATGAGCAGTTCTTC
>16|TRBD1|TRBJ1-6|NA|TRBV5-8
CASSLGDRGGNSPLHF
TGTGCCAGCAGCCTTGGGGACAGGGGAGGGAATTCACCCCTCCACTTT
>17|TRBD1|TRBJ1-2|NA|TRBV5-1
CASSLDLRTGGNYGYTF
TGCGCCAGCAGCTTGGACCTAAGGACAGGGGGTAACTATGGCTACACCTTC
>15|NA|TRBJ2-7|NA|TRBV27
CASSPMGRTSYEQYF
TGTGCCAGCAGTCCCATGGGCAGGACTTCCTACGAGCAGTACTTC
>15|NA|TRBJ1-2|NA|TRBV5-1
CASSPRGGTNYGYTF
TGCGCCAGCAGTCCTAGGGGAGGGACCAACTATGGCTACACCTTC
>19|TRBD2|TRBJ2-3|NA|TRBV7-2
CASSPLRWGLAGSTDTQYF
TGTGCCAGCAGCCCTCTGAGATGGGGACTAGCGGGGAGCACAGATACGCAGTATTTT
>16|TRBD2|TRBJ2-1|NA|TRBV10-3
CAIRRPGAGGNNEQFF
TGTGCCATCAGAAGACCCGGAGCGGGGGGAAACAATGAGCAGTTCTTC
>13|TRBD1|TRBJ1-2|NA|TRBV5-1
CASSLEGAQGYTF
TGCGCCAGCAGCTTGGAGGGGGCGCAGGGCTACACCTTC
>15|TRBD1|TRBJ1-1|NA|TRBV11-1
CASSFTGTGNTEAFF
TGTGCCAGCAGCTTTACAGGGACAGGGAACACTGAAGCTTTCTTT
>15|NA|TRBJ2-5|NA|TRBV4-2
CASSQTNGQVETQYF
TGTGCCAGCAGCCAAACTAACGGGCAGGTGGAGACCCAGTACTTC
>15|NA|TRBJ2-6|once|TRBV2
CASSVQGRGANVLTF
TGTGCCAGCAGTGTGCAGGGGCGCGGGGCCAACGTCCTGACTTTC
>14|NA|TRBJ1-5|NA|TRBV7-2
CASSARSGTQPQHF
TGTGCCAGCAGCGCTCGATCAGGGACTCAGCCCCAGCATTTT
>15|TRBD1|TRBJ1-3|NA|TRBV11-2
CASSQQGFSGNTIYF
TGTGCCAGCAGCCAACAGGGGTTCTCTGGAAACACCATATATTTT
>13|NA|TRBJ2-5|NA|TRBV5-1
CASSPVGKETQYF
TGCGCCAGCAGCCCCGTGGGTAAGGAGACCCAGTACTTC
>15|TRBD1|TRBJ1-2|NA|TRBV18
CASSPRDRSDYGYTF
TGTGCCAGCTCACCGAGGGACAGGTCGGACTATGGCTACACCTTC
>13|NA|TRBJ1-1|NA|TRBV6-5
CASRTGQNTEAFF
TGTGCCAGCAGGACGGGACAGAACACTGAAGCTTTCTTT
>15|NA|TRBJ1-1|NA|TRBV7-2
CASSLEPGQRLEAFF
TGTGCCAGCAGCTTAGAACCGGGACAACGATTGGAAGCTTTCTTT
>18|TRBD1|TRBJ2-7|NA|TRBV4-1
CASSRSPGQGKNSYEQYF
TGCGCCAGCAGCCGATCACCGGGACAGGGAAAGAACTCCTACGAGCAGTACTTC
>13|NA|TRBJ1-2|NA|TRBV7-2
CASSFERKGGYTF
TGTGCCAGCAGTTTTGAAAGAAAAGGTGGCTACACCTTC
>16|TRBD2|TRBJ2-1|once|TRBV5-1
CASVSGTSGSSGEQFF
TGCGCCAGCGTTTCCGGGACTAGCGGGAGTAGTGGTGAGCAGTTCTTC
>14|NA|TRBJ2-1|NA|TRBV4-3
CASSQDRRSNEQFF
TGCGCCAGCAGCCAAGATAGGAGGTCCAATGAGCAGTTCTTC
>18|NA|TRBJ2-5|NA|TRBV7-2
CASSYSIPRLGSQETQYF
TGTGCCAGCAGCTACAGCATCCCCCGGTTGGGAAGCCAAGAGACCCAGTACTTC
>15|TRBD1|TRBJ2-7|NA|TRBV7-2
CASSLGQGVTYEQYF
TGTGCCAGCAGCTTAGGACAGGGAGTCACCTACGAGCAGTACTTC
>11|NA|TRBJ1-3|NA|TRBV29-1
CSVSRGNTIYF
TGCAGCGTTTCGAGAGGAAACACCATATATTTT
>12|NA|TRBJ2-2|NA|TRBV12-5
CASGGRNGELFF
TGTGCTAGTGGGGGGAGGAACGGGGAGCTGTTTTTT
>14|TRBD1|TRBJ1-5|NA|TRBV2
CASSLDRDDQPQHF
TGTGCCAGCAGCCTGGACAGGGACGATCAGCCCCAGCATTTT
>16|TRBD2|TRBJ2-1|once|TRBV6-2/TRBV6-3
CASSYIPGLTYNEQFF
TGTGCCAGCAGTTATATTCCGGGACTAACATACAATGAGCAGTTCTTC
>14|NA|TRBJ2-2|few|TRBV6-4
CASSPDLNTGELFF
TGTGCCAGCAGTCCGGACCTGAACACCGGGGAGCTGTTTTTT
>14|NA|TRBJ1-2|NA|TRBV6-5
CASSPGQFNYGYTF
TGTGCCAGCAGCCCCGGACAGTTTAACTATGGCTACACCTTC
>16|TRBD2|TRBJ2-7|NA|TRBV27
CASSGIGTSGSYEQYF
TGTGCCAGCAGTGGAATCGGGACTAGCGGATCCTACGAGCAGTACTTC
>13|NA|TRBJ2-2|NA|TRBV6-6
CASKGGNTGELFF
TGTGCCAGCAAGGGGGGCAACACCGGGGAGCTGTTTTTT
>13|NA|TRBJ2-7|NA|TRBV28
CASSLDSSYEQYF
TGTGCCAGCAGTCTTGACAGCTCCTACGAGCAGTACTTC
>14|NA|TRBJ1-4|NA|TRBV28
CASSPPSGNEKLFF
TGTGCCAGCAGTCCCCCCTCGGGTAATGAAAAACTGTTTTTT
>14|TRBD1|TRBJ1-1|NA|TRBV28
CASSLDRVVTEAFF
TGTGCCAGCAGTCTGGACAGGGTAGTTACTGAAGCTTTCTTT
>14|NA|TRBJ1-4|once|TRBV7-2
CASSLGSGNEKLFF
TGTGCCAGCAGCTTAGGTTCAGGGAATGAAAAACTGTTTTTT
>14|NA|TRBJ2-5|NA|TRBV5-6
CASSLGGIEETQYF
TGTGCCAGCAGCTTAGGGGGGATAGAAGAGACCCAGTACTTC
>13|NA|TRBJ2-7|few|TRBV6-5
CASSFGGPYEQYF
TGTGCCAGCAGTTTCGGCGGGCCCTACGAGCAGTACTTC
>14|TRBD2|TRBJ2-1|few|TRBV7-2
CASSPRTSNNEQFF
TGTGCCAGCAGCCCCCGGACTAGCAACAATGAGCAGTTCTTC
>13|NA|TRBJ2-7|NA|TRBV5-1
CASSLSQGNEQYF
TGCGCCAGCAGCTTAAGTCAGGGTAACGAGCAGTACTTC
>14|NA|TRBJ2-2|NA|TRBV5-1
CASSSQAGAGELFF
TGCGCCAGCAGCTCGCAAGCGGGTGCCGGGGAGCTGTTTTTT
>16|TRBD2|TRBJ2-7|NA|TRBV9
CASSGLTSGYTYEQYF
TGTGCCAGCAGCGGTCTTACTAGCGGGTATACCTACGAGCAGTACTTC
>15|TRBD1|TRBJ2-4|NA|TRBV5-4
CASSIRQGAGNIQYF
TGTGCCAGCAGCATACGACAGGGGGCCGGAAACATTCAGTACTTC
>16|TRBD2|TRBJ2-2|few|TRBV6-5
CASSYGLAVNTGELFF
TGTGCCAGCAGTTACGGACTAGCTGTGAACACCGGGGAGCTGTTTTTT
>13|NA|TRBJ2-7|NA|TRBV5-1
CASSSGITYEQYF
TGCGCCAGCAGCTCTGGCATTACCTACGAGCAGTACTTC
>13|TRBD1|TRBJ1-2|NA|TRBV14
CASSPRQGDGYTF
TGTGCCAGCAGCCCCCGACAGGGTGATGGCTACACCTTC
>18|TRBD1|TRBJ1-6|NA|TRBV30
CAWNPDRGPSSYNSPLHF
TGTGCCTGGAATCCGGACAGGGGCCCGAGCTCCTATAATTCACCCCTCCACTTT